The rows below give T cell receptor beta chains drawn from one sample of a study of shared clonotypes between healthy human individuals. TCRdb's table, derived via immunoSEQ multiplex PCR, lists solely in-frame clones and lacks some. The sample yields 550,000 to 750,000 clones, nearly 97% seen once. Sequencing input: naive CD8+ T cells sorted from blood. These receptors were obtained from a woman aged 25 to 39 in good health. The CDR3 runs from the conserved cysteine through the conserved F or W. D genes are given only for firm matches. The size field is filled for only some rows; it gives once, few, many or a size class.

TRBJ2-3,TRBV7-9,once,.,TGTGCCAGCAGCCCAATAGTCGGCACAGATACGCAGTATTTT,CASSPIVGTDTQYF
TRBJ2-5,TRBV10-1,.,.,TGCGCCAGCAGTGAGTCAATAGGGGGAGCGATAGGCGAGACCCAGTACTTC,CASSESIGGAIGETQYF
TRBJ2-5,TRBV28,.,TRBD2,TGTGCCAGCAACCTGGGGATCTTGACTAGCGGGAGCACGGAGACCCAGTACTTC,CASNLGILTSGSTETQYF
TRBJ2-7,TRBV7-9,once,.,TGTGCCAGCAGCGACCAACATTCCTACGAGCAGTACTTC,CASSDQHSYEQYF
TRBJ2-1,TRBV25-1,.,.,TGTGCCAGCAGAATCCGGGAGTTACGCTCCTACAATGAGCAGTTCTTC,CASRIRELRSYNEQFF
TRBJ2-1,TRBV30,.,TRBD2,TGTGCCTGGATTCTCTTAGCGGGAAGTGAGCAGTTCTTC,CAWILLAGSEQFF
TRBJ1-1,TRBV14,.,.,TGTGCCAGCAGCCAAGGGGATTTTTGGGGTGTCACTGAAGCTTTCTTT,CASSQGDFWGVTEAFF
TRBJ2-1,TRBV4-1,once,TRBD2,TGCGCCAGCAGCCAAAATAGCGGGGGCTCCTACAATGAGCAGTTCTTC,CASSQNSGGSYNEQFF
TRBJ2-1,TRBV19,.,TRBD2,TGTGCCAGTAGTCCCGGACTAGCGCCCAATGAGCAGTTCTTC,CASSPGLAPNEQFF
TRBJ2-1,TRBV7-2,.,.,TGTGCCATCGACGCCAGGGTATCCTACAATGAGCAGTTCTTC,CAIDARVSYNEQFF
TRBJ2-1,TRBV2,.,.,TGTGCCAGCAGTGAAGTCTTTTCAGCAGAAACCCTTTACAATGAGCAGTTCTTC,CASSEVFSAETLYNEQFF
TRBJ1-1,TRBV7-9,.,.,TGTGCCAGCAGCTTAGGTTTGGCAGTTTACGGTGAAGCTTTCTTT,CASSLGLAVYGEAFF
TRBJ2-1,TRBV7-8,.,.,TGTGCCAGCAGCTTACCCGGACCCCTCTACAATGAGCAGTTCTTC,CASSLPGPLYNEQFF
TRBJ2-3,TRBV10-2,.,.,TGCGCCAGCAGTGATTTTTTCAGTTACGCGGGGCGGGTCGCAGATACGCAGTATTTT,CASSDFFSYAGRVADTQYF
TRBJ1-5,TRBV7-9,.,.,TGTGCCAGCAGCACGGACACGGACAATCAGCCCCAGCATTTT,CASSTDTDNQPQHF
TRBJ2-2,TRBV14,.,TRBD1,TGTGCCAGCAGCCAAGGGGAGACAGGGGAGGACACCGGGGAGCTGTTTTTT,CASSQGETGEDTGELFF
TRBJ2-1,TRBV28,.,.,TGTGCCAGCAGTTTAGCCGTAGCAGATGAGCAGTTCTTC,CASSLAVADEQFF
TRBJ2-1,TRBV10-3,.,TRBD2,TGTGCCATCAGTGAGGTTGCGCTAGCGGGGGACTACAATGAGCAGTTCTTC,CAISEVALAGDYNEQFF
TRBJ1-1,TRBV9,.,TRBD1,TGTGCCAGCAGCGTAGTTAGGACAGGGACTCCGAACACTGAAGCTTTCTTT,CASSVVRTGTPNTEAFF
TRBJ2-1,TRBV10-2,.,TRBD2,TGCGCCAGCAGTGAGGGGAGGGACTATAATGAGCAGTTCTTC,CASSEGRDYNEQFF
TRBJ1-1,TRBV30,.,.,TGTGCCTGGACTCCAACAGGGCTTAGATACTCTGAAGCTTTCTTT,CAWTPTGLRYSEAFF
TRBJ1-1,TRBV7-9,.,TRBD1,TGTGCCGGGGGACAGGGGAAGACTGAAGCTTTCTTT,CAGGQGKTEAFF
TRBJ1-2,TRBV27,.,TRBD1,TGTGCCAGCAGTTTGGGACAGGGGGCGCGTGGCTACACCTTC,CASSLGQGARGYTF
TRBJ1-2,TRBV25-1,.,TRBD1,TGTGCCAGCAGTTCCGCTGATGTGGACAGGGGGTTAAATGGCTACACCTTC,CASSSADVDRGLNGYTF
TRBJ1-2,TRBV2,.,.,TGTGCCAGCAGTGAGGATCCGGGGTATGGCTACACCTTC,CASSEDPGYGYTF
TRBJ1-5,TRBV27,.,TRBD1,TGTGCCAGCAGTTTAGGGACAGATAGCAATCAGCCCCAGCATTTT,CASSLGTDSNQPQHF
TRBJ2-3,TRBV28,once,.,TGTGCCAGCAGTCCCGATACAGATACGCAGTATTTT,CASSPDTDTQYF
TRBJ2-3,TRBV4-2,.,.,TGTGCCAGCAGCCAGGGGGCCGGTGCAGATACGCAGTATTTT,CASSQGAGADTQYF
TRBJ2-1,TRBV9,.,.,TGTGCCAGCAGCGTAGTACCCCCTGGGGGACACTCCTACAATGAGCAGTTCTTC,CASSVVPPGGHSYNEQFF
TRBJ2-1,TRBV28,once,TRBD2,TGTGCCAGCAGGTCACTAGCGGGCAATGAGCAGTTCTTC,CASRSLAGNEQFF
TRBJ2-7,TRBV5-6,.,.,TGTGCCAGCAGCTTCTGGCAGGCCTACGAGCAGTACTTC,CASSFWQAYEQYF
TRBJ2-3,TRBV28,once,.,TGTGCCAGCAGTTTATTCGGGTACCCTCCAGATACGCAGTATTTT,CASSLFGYPPDTQYF
TRBJ1-1,TRBV28,.,.,TGTGCCAGCAGTTTAGACCCAGGAAGGAACACTGAAGCTTTCTTT,CASSLDPGRNTEAFF
TRBJ2-3,TRBV6-6,.,.,TGTGCCAGCAGTTACAGCCCTAGCACAGATACGCAGTATTTT,CASSYSPSTDTQYF
TRBJ2-7,TRBV27,.,TRBD2,TGTGCCAGCAGTTTCCTAGCGGGAGCGGGCGAGCAGTACTTC,CASSFLAGAGEQYF
TRBJ1-1,TRBV5-4,.,.,TGTGCCAGCCGGGGAGTGGGAGGGAACACTGAAGCTTTCTTT,CASRGVGGNTEAFF
TRBJ2-2,TRBV6-5,.,TRBD1,TGTGCCAGCAGCTACGGGACAGGGACTATGGCCGGGGAGCTGTTTTTT,CASSYGTGTMAGELFF
TRBJ2-3,TRBV28,.,.,TGTGCCAGCAGTACCACAGGGGATACGCAGTATTTT,CASSTTGDTQYF
TRBJ1-1,TRBV27,.,TRBD1,TGTGCCAGCAGCCTGGGACAGGACACTGAAGCTTTCTTT,CASSLGQDTEAFF
TRBJ2-1,TRBV11-2,once,.,TGTGCCAGCAGCTTAGCCTTATCCTACAATGAGCAGTTCTTC,CASSLALSYNEQFF
TRBJ2-1,TRBV7-9,.,.,TGTGCCAGCAGCTTAGAGCGCTACAATGAGCAGTTCTTC,CASSLERYNEQFF